Sequencing of this T cell receptor (beta chain) was carried out in a study of blood T cell repertoires in COVID-19. Profiled with immunoSEQ multiplex PCR; TCRdb holds only in-frame clones, not every one. The sample consists of roughly 150,000 clones, approximately 80% of them appearing once. V was pared by 5 bases and J by 0 bases, with 2 bases of the junction left unmatched. Germline-derived CDR1 and CDR2 are SEHNR and FQNEAQ (reference sequence). This CDR3 region has 15 residues. The chain links TRBV7-9 to TRBJ2-1, with 9 nucleotides matching TRBD1. Sequences were obtained from PBMCs or T cells enriched from blood (not recorded which). This clonotype originated in a woman aged 40 to 55 who had recovered from COVID-19. The CDR3 reads CASSRTGASYNEQFF. In nucleotides, the CDR3 is TGTGCCAGCAGCCGGACAGGGGCCTCCTACAATGAGCAGTTCTTC.